What follows are 29 T cell receptor beta chains derived from one specimen sequenced in a study of blood T cell repertoires in COVID-19. Profiling relied on immunoSEQ multiplex PCR, and the TCRdb table lists in-frame clones only, not all of them. Among 52,000 or so clones, just under 85% were seen once, and the ten largest hold 11% to 15%. Sequences were obtained from peripheral blood. The receptors were gathered from a human donor in a cohort sampled during active COVID-19.

The J gene is TRBJ1-1, the V gene TRBV5-1, with no clear D. V lost 2 bases, J lost 1 base, and 6 bases lay in between. This CDR3 has 13 amino acids. Germline assignment: CDR1 SGHRS and CDR2 YFSETQ. CDR3 coding DNA: TGCGCCAGCAGCTTTAACACGAACACTGAAGCTTTCTTT. Protein sequence: CASSFNTNTEAFF.

V and J are TRBV27 and TRBJ2-1, with D tentatively TRBD2 (5 bases). Trimming left V 4 bases short and J 7 bases short, with 35 bases between. The CDR3 contains 21 residues. Per germline, CDR1 MNHEY and CDR2 SMNVEV (reference sequence). As DNA, the CDR3 is TGTGCCAGCAGTTCAAACGACCGCCCGTACTTAGCGAACGTAAACCATAATGAGCAGTTCTTC. This translates into CASSSNDRPYLANVNHNEQFF.

The chain carries TRBV10-2 and TRBJ2-7; tentative D call: TRBD2 (5 bases). With 3 bases removed from V and 4 bases from J, the gap between germline ends came to 7 bases. Germline V gene data show CDR1 as WSHSY and CDR2 as SAAADI. This CDR3 spans 12 amino acids. The CDR3 loop is CASSDRTYEQYF. The CDR3 nucleotides are TGCGCCAGCAGTGACCGGACTTACGAGCAGTACTTC.

The CDR3 coding sequence is TGTGCCAGCAGCGAAACAGGGGTGATCCTCTACGAGCAGTACTTC. Encoded protein: CASSETGVILYEQYF. The genes are TRBV7-2 and TRBJ2-7, with TRBD1 matching 7 bases. The CDR3 spans 15 residues. Germline loops: CDR1 SGHTA, CDR2 FQGNSA. Trimming removed 5 bases from V and 3 bases from J; junction bases left unmatched: 10. The variable domain in full, completed from reference TRBV7-2 and TRBJ2-7, reads GAGVSQSPSNKVTEKGKDVELRCDPISGHTALYWYRQSLGQGLEFLIYFQGNSAPDKSGLPSDRFSAERTGGSVSTLTIQRTQQEDSAVYLCASSETGVILYEQYFGPGTRLTVT.

Only a few counts were recorded for this clone. The rearrangement uses TRBV27 and TRBJ2-7; the D gene is possibly TRBD1 (5 bases). The CDR3 extends over 13 amino acids. V lost 8 bases, J lost 3 bases, and 14 bases lay in between. The V gene's germline CDR1 is MNHEY and CDR2 SMNVEV (reference sequence). CDR3 DNA sequence: TGTGCCAGCGCGAAGGGGAAACGCTACGAGCAGTACTTC. Translating gives CASAKGKRYEQYF.

This clone was counted a single time. In DNA, the CDR3 is TGTGCCAGCAGCTGGACTAGCGGGGTCTACGAGCAGTACTTC. This sequence encodes CASSWTSGVYEQYF. The J gene is TRBJ2-7, the V gene TRBV7-2, with 12 bases matching TRBD2. V was clipped by 4 bases and J by 3 bases; unmatched bases: 1. This CDR3 contains 14 residues. Looked up from germline, CDR1 is SGHTA and CDR2 is FQGNSA.

V usage is TRBV7-8 and J usage is TRBJ2-3; 9 nucleotides align to TRBD2. The CDR3 loop spans 16 amino acids. Germline V gives CDR1 SGHVS, CDR2 FQNEAQ. J lost 4 bases, V lost 3 bases, and 8 bases had no gene match. CDR3 loop: CASSFLRGGLADTQYF. CDR3 coding DNA: TGTGCCAGCAGCTTTCTGCGGGGGGGCCTCGCAGATACGCAGTATTTT.

The chain is built from TRBV19 and TRBJ1-5; perhaps TRBD1 as D (5 bases). This CDR3 is built from 15 residues. CDR1 is LNHDA and CDR2 is SQIVND in the germline V gene (reference sequence). V dropped 5 bases and J dropped 7 bases, with 18 bases sitting between them. CDR3: CASSLLGGVGQPQHF. CDR3 nucleotide sequence: TGTGCCAGTAGTCTACTTGGGGGGGTGGGACAGCCCCAGCATTTT.

This chain uses TRBV9 with TRBJ2-7, with D possibly TRBD1 on 6 matching bases. Looked up from germline, CDR1 is SGDLS and CDR2 is YYNGEE. Trimming stripped 0 bases from V and 3 bases from J, with 16 bases between. This CDR3 region has 16 residues. The CDR3 sequence is CASSVGTGRNFYEQYF. CDR3 coding DNA: TGTGCCAGCAGCGTAGGTACAGGGCGGAATTTCTACGAGCAGTACTTC.

This sequence joins TRBV5-1 and TRBJ1-3; TRBD1 matches 8 bases. The CDR3 has 20 amino acids. Germline-derived CDR1 and CDR2 are SGHRS and YFSETQ. V gave up 3 bases and J gave up 4 bases; unmatched junction bases: 21. The CDR3 DNA is TGCGCCAGCAGCTCCCCCGGTGGGACAGGAGGGGCCTTGGACGGAAACACCATATATTTT. Translating it yields CASSSPGGTGGALDGNTIYF. Combining the CDR3 with reference TRBV5-1 and TRBJ1-3 gives the whole variable domain KAGVTQTPRYLIKTRGQQVTLSCSPISGHRSVSWYQQTPGQGLQFLFEYFSETQRNKGNFPGRFSGRQFSNSRSEMNVSTLELGDSALYLCASSSPGGTGGALDGNTIYFGEGSWLTVV.

The chain couples TRBV18 to TRBJ2-6; possible D gene TRBD1, 6 bases. The V and J ends lost 5 bases and 2 bases respectively, with 25 bases between them. CDR1 and CDR2 (germline): KGHSH, LQKENI. The CDR3 length is 20 residues. The CDR3 DNA reads as TGTGCCAGCTCATACGGCCCCCCAGGGGCAGGGCGGACTGGGGCCAACGTCCTGACTTTC. Translated: CASSYGPPGAGRTGANVLTF.

The chain links TRBV19 to TRBJ1-2; the match to TRBD1 covers 9 bases. Looked up from germline, CDR1 is LNHDA and CDR2 is SQIVND (reference sequence). V lost 6 bases and J lost 0; bases outside the gene matches: 5. The CDR3 length is 15 residues. Here the CDR3 reads CASRRRQGANYGYTF. CDR3 DNA: TGTGCCAGTAGGAGAAGACAGGGGGCTAACTATGGCTACACCTTC.

The chain has TRBV23-1 and TRBJ1-4, with TRBD1 matching over 11 bases. TRBV23-1 is labeled an ORF, and its function is uncertain. Trimming cost V 6 bases and J 5 bases; bases outside gene matches: 11. This CDR3 spans 17 amino acids. The CDR3 DNA follows: TGCGCCAGCAGACCGGATGGGACAGGGGGTAAGAATGAAAAACTGTTTTTT. This codes for CASRPDGTGGKNEKLFF.

This sequence joins TRBV24-1 and TRBJ2-5, with TRBD1 matching 7 bases. V was clipped by 3 bases and J by 0 bases; unmatched bases: 6. Germline values: CDR1 KGHDR, CDR2 SFDVKD. The CDR3 loop spans 16 amino acids. DNA for the CDR3: TGTGCCACCAGTGATCCGTACGGGACAGACCAAGAGACCCAGTACTTC. As protein: CATSDPYGTDQETQYF.

The chain recombines TRBV7-9 with TRBJ1-1; perhaps TRBD1 as D (5 bases). The germline V and J ends were trimmed by 1 base and 5 bases, with 8 bases remaining between them. The CDR3 is 13 amino acids. Looked up from germline, CDR1 is SEHNR and CDR2 is FQNEAQ (reference sequence). The CDR3 DNA reads as TGTGCCAGCAGCTTAGTGGGGCAGACTGAAGCTTTCTTT. The encoded protein is CASSLVGQTEAFF.

The gene calls are TRBV28 and TRBJ2-2, with 9 bases that match TRBD1. The germline V gene has CDR1 MDHEN and CDR2 SYDVKM. Trimming took 10 bases from V and 4 from J; bases not matched to a gene: 1. The CDR3 is 12 amino acids. The CDR3 reads CAIQGATGELFF. DNA for the CDR3: TGTGCCATACAGGGGGCCACCGGGGAGCTGTTTTTT.

This clone has a handful of counts. The chain recombines TRBV2 with TRBJ2-1; D gene unclear. The CDR3 consists of 12 residues. Germline CDR1 SNHLY, CDR2 FYNNEI. With 7 bases removed from V and 10 bases from J, the gap between germline ends came to 14 bases. The CDR3 here is CASNPGYGEQFF. The CDR3 DNA sequence: TGTGCCAGCAATCCCGGGTACGGCGAGCAGTTCTTC.

V gene TRBV19 combines with J gene TRBJ1-2; 8 bases map to TRBD1. This CDR3 has 15 residues. CDR1 is LNHDA, CDR2 SQIVND, per germline (reference sequence). The trim removed 6 bases at V and 6 bases at J, leaving 12 bases unmatched. The CDR3 coding sequence is TGTGCCAGTAGGATCAAAACAGGGGGGAAGGATGGCTACACCTTC. Translated, it gives CASRIKTGGKDGYTF.

The chain combines TRBV7-2 with TRBJ2-5, with a tentative D call TRBD1 (5 bases). This CDR3 has 15 amino acids. V was clipped by 0 bases and J by 4 bases, with 12 bases between them. Germline V gives CDR1 SGHTA, CDR2 FQGNSA. Here the CDR3 reads CASSLAGRAPETQYF. In DNA form, the CDR3 reads TGTGCCAGCAGCTTAGCGGGCAGGGCCCCAGAGACCCAGTACTTC.

The rearrangement joins TRBV24-1 to TRBJ2-1; 8 nucleotides agree with TRBD2. Germline values: CDR1 KGHDR, CDR2 SFDVKD. J lost 6 bases, V lost 4 bases, and 7 bases had no gene match. CDR3 length: 15 residues. The CDR3 region is CATSDRGGHGNEQFF. CDR3 DNA: TGTGCCACCAGTGACCGGGGGGGCCATGGCAATGAGCAGTTCTTC.

This chain links TRBV19 with TRBJ1-2; D ambiguous. There are 13 residues in the CDR3. CDR1 is LNHDA and CDR2 is SQIVND in the germline V gene (reference sequence). The V end lost 2 bases, the J end lost 2 bases, and 6 bases lay between the germline ends. The CDR3: CASSITENYGYTF. The CDR3 DNA reads as TGTGCCAGTAGTATAACAGAGAACTATGGCTACACCTTC.

V and J are TRBV10-3 and TRBJ2-4; 7 bases fit TRBD2. Germline V gives CDR1 ENHRY, CDR2 SYGVKD. V was clipped by 3 bases and J by 4 bases; unmatched bases: 3. This CDR3 comprises 14 residues. The CDR3 loop is CAISEGTTKNIQYF. The CDR3 nucleotides read TGTGCCATCAGTGAAGGGACTACAAAAAACATTCAGTACTTC.

The chain joins TRBV9 to TRBJ1-3, with TRBD1 identical over 7 bases. The CDR3 sequence is 16 residues long. Germline lookup yields CDR1 SGDLS and CDR2 YYNGEE. The V gene end was trimmed by 3 bases and the J gene end by 0 bases; junction bases not matched to a gene: 6. CDR3 DNA: TGTGCCAGCAGCGGACAGGGTGGAATCTCTGGAAACACCATATATTTT. Amino acids: CASSGQGGISGNTIYF.

This clone was recorded a few times. The rearrangement links TRBV10-3 to TRBJ2-7, with D perhaps TRBD2 (7 bases). The V gene's germline CDR1 is ENHRY and CDR2 SYGVKD. This CDR3 region has 14 residues. Trimming left V 3 bases short and J 5 bases short, with 14 bases between. The CDR3 coding sequence is TGTGCCATCAGTGAAGTAGGGGGGGAAGACGAGCAGTACTTC. Protein product: CAISEVGGEDEQYF.

The chain has TRBV7-2 and TRBJ1-4; D is perhaps TRBD1 (6 bases). CDR1 and CDR2 (germline): SGHTA, FQGNSA. The ends were cut back, 5 bases at V and 1 base at J, with 14 bases in the middle. This CDR3 region has 16 residues. Written as DNA, the CDR3 is TGTGCCAGCAGCCCGACCTACAGGGTAACTAATGAAAAACTGTTTTTT. This translates into CASSPTYRVTNEKLFF.

This chain joins TRBV28 and TRBJ2-1; a possible D gene is TRBD1 (5 bases). The CDR3 consists of 14 residues. CDR1 MDHEN and CDR2 SYDVKM come from the germline V gene. Trimming stripped 4 bases from V and 8 bases from J, with 15 bases between. The CDR3 spells CASSSVITGDEQFF. CDR3 nucleotides: TGTGCCAGCAGTTCGGTTATCACAGGCGATGAGCAGTTCTTC.

This clone was recorded a few times. The chain has TRBV7-6 and TRBJ2-7; D gene ambiguous. V lost 1 base and J 6 bases, leaving 16 bases between the germline ends. The germline CDR1 and CDR2 sequences are SGHVS and FNYEAQ. CDR3 length: 15 amino acids. As DNA, the CDR3 is TGTGCCAGCAGCTTAGGGATGGCTAGTGGTGGCGAGCAGTACTTC. Translation: CASSLGMASGGEQYF.

The chain couples TRBV28 to TRBJ2-7; possible D gene TRBD1, 8 bases. CDR3 length: 14 amino acids. The V end lost 6 bases, the J end lost 4 bases, and 16 bases lay between the germline ends. Germline-derived CDR1 and CDR2 are MDHEN and SYDVKM. Here the CDR3 reads CASSQQGGPYEQYF. CDR3 nucleotides: TGTGCCAGCAGCCAACAGGGGGGGCCTTACGAGCAGTACTTC.

The chain uses TRBV4-3 and TRBJ2-7; 9 nucleotides agree with TRBD1. The CDR3 is 15 amino acids. CDR1 and CDR2 (germline): LGHNA, YSLEER. Trimming cost V 4 bases and J 5 bases; bases outside gene matches: 9. As DNA, the CDR3 is TGCGCCAGCAGCCGACAACAGGGGGCGAGCGACGAGCAGTACTTC. Protein sequence: CASSRQQGASDEQYF.